The sequence of this T cell receptor (beta chain) was determined in a study of PD-1 blockade in classical Hodgkin lymphoma. Regarding the study as a whole: The authors excluded patients who started nivolumab under 1 year after ASCT. Newly diagnosed and completely responding patients shared comparable baseline diversity.

Of note for this clone: What it recognizes is unknown.

Measured with immunoSEQ multiplex PCR; TCRdb has only the in-frame clones, and not every one. This sample yields approximately 13,000 clones, of which around nine tenths are seen a single time; 20% belongs to the top ten. After autologous stem cell transplantation all patients relapsed, and prior brentuximab vedotin exposure differed between cohorts. This CDR3 has 14 amino acids. Germline V gene sequence: CDR1 SGHTS, CDR2 YDEGEE. Trimming removed 0 bases from V and 1 base from J, with 7 bases in between. The sample here was peripheral blood mononuclear cells (PBMCs), taken at baseline. The TCR sequence derives from a human donor with classical Hodgkin lymphoma. The rearrangement uses TRBV5-8 and TRBJ2-5; tentatively, D is TRBD1 (5 bases). CDR3 region: CASSLGQGQETQYF. DNA for the CDR3: TGTGCCAGCAGCTTGGGGCAGGGCCAAGAGACCCAGTACTTC.